These T cell receptor beta chains were read from a single sample in a study of cytomegalovirus exposure and HLA in healthy donors. Only in-frame clones appear in the TCRdb table, and some are missing; sequencing was by immunoSEQ multiplex PCR. The sample consists of 150,000 to 180,000 clones, roughly 86% of them appearing once. The sample comprised PBMCs. These receptors came from a human donor in good health. CDR3s include the opening cysteine and the closing phenylalanine or tryptophan. Each record gives: V gene, clone size, D gene, J gene, CDR3 DNA, CDR3 protein. The D gene is left open where the match is weak. Where a row states a size, it is once, few, many or the class of an expanded clone; other rows omit it.

>TRBV28|once|NA|TRBJ1-2
TGTGCCAGCAGTTTAAAGAGATCCTATGGCTACACCTTC
CASSLKRSYGYTF
>TRBV7-9|NA|NA|TRBJ2-1
TGTGCCAGCAGTACAGTGGGCTTCCTAAGAGATGAGCAGTTCTTC
CASSTVGFLRDEQFF
>TRBV7-8|NA|NA|TRBJ1-1
TGTGCCAGCAGCTTAGTAGGACGGGGTCAGGCTGAAGCTTTCTTT
CASSLVGRGQAEAFF
>TRBV30|NA|TRBD1|TRBJ1-1
TGTGCCTGGAGTACCTCGAGGACAGGACCCTTTGACACTGAAGCTTTCTTT
CAWSTSRTGPFDTEAFF
>TRBV27|NA|TRBD1|TRBJ1-2
TGTGCCAGCAGCCTTTCTCAGGGGGCGGTTAACTATGGCTACACCTTC
CASSLSQGAVNYGYTF
>TRBV6-4|few|TRBD2|TRBJ2-3
TGTGCCAGCGGAGAGCGGGGGGACACAGATACGCAGTATTTT
CASGERGDTDTQYF
>TRBV6-1|NA|NA|TRBJ2-6
TGTGCCACAAAGAGAACTGGGGCCAACGTCCTGACTTTC
CATKRTGANVLTF
>TRBV7-9|NA|NA|TRBJ2-7
TGTGCCAGCAGCCATCTACAGGGCTACGAGCAGTACTTC
CASSHLQGYEQYF
>TRBV14|NA|TRBD1|TRBJ2-2
TGTGCCAGCAGCAAGGGCGCCGGGACAGGGGGCCAGAGGACCGGGGAGCTGTTTTTT
CASSKGAGTGGQRTGELFF
>TRBV11-2|NA|TRBD1|TRBJ2-7
TGTGCCAGCAGCTTAGTAGCCGGCAGGTGGACAGGGAATTTATACGAGCAGTACTTC
CASSLVAGRWTGNLYEQYF
>TRBV7-7|NA|NA|TRBJ2-2
TGTGCTAGCAGCTCTCGTCACACCGGGGAGCTGTTTTTT
CASSSRHTGELFF
>TRBV2|NA|NA|TRBJ1-4
TGTGCCAGCAGGGGAGGTGCGGGTGAAAAACTGTTTTTT
CASRGGAGEKLFF
>TRBV25-1|NA|NA|TRBJ1-3
TGTGCCAGCAGTGAAGCGGGCCATGGAAACACCATATATTTT
CASSEAGHGNTIYF
>TRBV6-5|NA|TRBD1|TRBJ1-1
TGTGCCAGCAGTCGTCAGGGGGTGTCCACTGAAGCTTTCTTT
CASSRQGVSTEAFF
>TRBV5-1|once|NA|TRBJ1-1
TGCGCCAGCAGCAGGGGTACGGATCTGAATACTGAAGCTTTCTTT
CASSRGTDLNTEAFF
>TRBV7-7|NA|NA|TRBJ1-1
TGTGCCAGCAGCCGGACAGTAAACACTGAAGCTTTCTTT
CASSRTVNTEAFF
>TRBV27|NA|NA|TRBJ1-2
TGTGCCAGCAGTTCTGGGGGCCTCAAACCCTTTGGCTACACCTTC
CASSSGGLKPFGYTF
>TRBV6-6|NA|NA|TRBJ2-5
TGTGCCAGCAGCCGCGGTTCTCAAGAGACCCAGTACTTC
CASSRGSQETQYF
>TRBV4-1|NA|TRBD2|TRBJ2-1
TGCGCCAGCAGCCAACCACGGGGGGGTCGGTACAATGAGCAGTTCTTC
CASSQPRGGRYNEQFF
>TRBV6-6|NA|NA|TRBJ1-2
TGTGCCAGCAGCCGGGACACCTATGGCTACACCTTC
CASSRDTYGYTF
>TRBV7-9|once|NA|TRBJ1-4
TGTGCCAGCAGCCCAGACAGGTTTAATGAAAAACTGTTTTTT
CASSPDRFNEKLFF
>TRBV7-3|NA|TRBD1|TRBJ2-1
TGTGCCAGCAGCCAAACGGGACAGGGAGTATACAATGAGCAGTTCTTC
CASSQTGQGVYNEQFF
>TRBV7-9|NA|TRBD1|TRBJ2-1
TGTGCCAGCAGCTTAGGGTTGGACAGGGATGAGCAGTTCTTC
CASSLGLDRDEQFF
>TRBV29-1|NA|TRBD2|TRBJ2-1
TGCAGCGTTGAGGCGGGGGGGCCTTTTCGTGAGCAGTTCTTC
CSVEAGGPFREQFF
>TRBV7-9|NA|TRBD1|TRBJ2-7
TGTGCCAGCAGTCCTTACGCGGGACAGGGAACCTACGAGCAGTACTTC
CASSPYAGQGTYEQYF
>TRBV15|NA|NA|TRBJ1-1
TGTGCCACCAGCAGAGCGCGGGGGCGAGGAGGGACTGAAGCTTTCTTT
CATSRARGRGGTEAFF
>TRBV5-1|once|NA|TRBJ1-1
TGCGCCAGCAGCTGGCGGGGATTGGGACCCAAGGACACTGAAGCTTTCTTT
CASSWRGLGPKDTEAFF
>TRBV11-2|NA|NA|TRBJ2-1
TGTGCCAGCAGCTTAGGGTCCAGCGGACTTTACAATGAGCAGTTCTTC
CASSLGSSGLYNEQFF
>TRBV5-1|NA|TRBD1|TRBJ1-2
TGCGCCAGCAGCTTGCCCGGGACAGGGGGCGGTGGCTACACCTTC
CASSLPGTGGGGYTF
>TRBV10-3|NA|NA|TRBJ2-7
TGTGCCATCAGTGAGCGACAGGAGACCTACGAGCAGTACTTC
CAISERQETYEQYF
>TRBV6-5|NA|TRBD1|TRBJ1-2
TGTGCCAGCAGTTACGGCCAGGGGGCAGGGTACGGCTACACCTTC
CASSYGQGAGYGYTF
>TRBV7-9|NA|NA|TRBJ1-1
TGTGCCAGCAGCTTACGGGGTGCCACTGAAGCTTTCTTT
CASSLRGATEAFF
>TRBV4-1|NA|TRBD2|TRBJ2-4
TGCGCCAGCAGCCAGGAGGGACTAGCGGGGGGTAAGGAAAACATTCAGTACTTC
CASSQEGLAGGKENIQYF
>TRBV7-9|NA|NA|TRBJ2-3
TGTGCCAGCAGCTTAGGACACTCTACCACAGATACGCAGTATTTT
CASSLGHSTTDTQYF
>TRBV7-7|NA|TRBD2|TRBJ2-1
TGTGCCAGCAGCTTCCATAGCGGGGCCTCTAATGAGCAGTTCTTC
CASSFHSGASNEQFF
>TRBV29-1|NA|NA|TRBJ1-2
TGCAGCGTGGAACAGGGAGGAATCAACTATGGCTACACCTTC
CSVEQGGINYGYTF
>TRBV18|NA|TRBD1|TRBJ2-7
TGTGCCAGCTCCGCCGGGACAGGGACCTACGAGCAGTACTTC
CASSAGTGTYEQYF
>TRBV7-6|NA|NA|TRBJ1-1
TGTGCCAGCAGCTTAGTCGGCTCAGGCACTGAAGCTTTCTTT
CASSLVGSGTEAFF
>TRBV18|NA|NA|TRBJ1-1
TGTGCCAGCTCACCGGGGTTAACGGGATACACTGAAGCTTTCTTT
CASSPGLTGYTEAFF
>TRBV5-3|NA|NA|TRBJ2-5
TGTGCCAGAAGCTTGGATTTTGGATGGACAGAGGGACAAGAGACCCAGTACTTC
CARSLDFGWTEGQETQYF